The clone carrying this T cell receptor (beta chain) ranks as medium-sized. What it recognizes is unknown. This record comes from a study of T cell repertoires in ileal Crohn's disease. Study as a whole: Postoperative therapy was given to about half: fewer than 14 thiopurines, around 17 anti-TNF agents.

Study-wide results and limits: Clonal expansions were more frequent in active smokers than non-smokers at surgery. All patients with clonality above 26.8% had endoscopic recurrence. High-frequency clones were more common in sorted CD8 than CD4 cells.

The germline gives CDR1 SGHTA, CDR2 FQGNSA. Trimming cost V 1 base and J 4 bases; bases outside gene matches: 7. The CDR3 runs 16 residues. Here immunoSEQ multiplex PCR was the method, and the copy in TCRdb shows in-frame clones only, minus some. This table has roughly 15,000 clones, about 76% appearing once. The time point is: inflamed ileum from the surgical specimen. This TCR came from an adult with Crohn's disease. What was sequenced was ileal tissue. The chain combines TRBV7-2 with TRBJ2-3, with TRBD2 identical over 8 bases. The CDR3 reads CASSLGVAGSSDTQYF. DNA of the CDR3: TGTGCCAGCAGCTTAGGGGTAGCGGGGTCATCAGATACGCAGTATTTT.